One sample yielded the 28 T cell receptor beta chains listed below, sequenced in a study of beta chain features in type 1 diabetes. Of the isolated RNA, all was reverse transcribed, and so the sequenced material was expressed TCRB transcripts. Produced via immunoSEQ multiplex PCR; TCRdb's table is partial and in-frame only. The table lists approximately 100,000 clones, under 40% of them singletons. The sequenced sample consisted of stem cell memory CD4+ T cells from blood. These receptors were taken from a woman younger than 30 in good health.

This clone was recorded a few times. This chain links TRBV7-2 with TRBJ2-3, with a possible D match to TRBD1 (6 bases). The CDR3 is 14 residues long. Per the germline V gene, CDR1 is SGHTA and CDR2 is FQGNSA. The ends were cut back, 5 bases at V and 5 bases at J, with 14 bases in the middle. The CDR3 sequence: CASSARQVQDTQYF. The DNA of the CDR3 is TGTGCCAGCAGCGCCCGACAGGTTCAAGATACGCAGTATTTT.

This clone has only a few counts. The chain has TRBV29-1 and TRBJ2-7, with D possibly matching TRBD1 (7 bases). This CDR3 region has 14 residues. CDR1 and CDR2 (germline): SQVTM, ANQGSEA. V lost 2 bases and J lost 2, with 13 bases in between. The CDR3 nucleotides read TGCAGCGTTGAAAAGGGCAGGGGGGCCTACGAGCAGTACTTC. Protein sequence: CSVEKGRGAYEQYF.

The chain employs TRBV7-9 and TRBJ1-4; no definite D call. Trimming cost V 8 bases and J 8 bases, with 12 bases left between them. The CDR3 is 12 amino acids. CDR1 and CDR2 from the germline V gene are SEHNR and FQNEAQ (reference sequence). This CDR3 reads CASGLLEEKLFF. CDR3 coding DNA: TGTGCCAGCGGACTGTTGGAGGAAAAACTGTTTTTT.

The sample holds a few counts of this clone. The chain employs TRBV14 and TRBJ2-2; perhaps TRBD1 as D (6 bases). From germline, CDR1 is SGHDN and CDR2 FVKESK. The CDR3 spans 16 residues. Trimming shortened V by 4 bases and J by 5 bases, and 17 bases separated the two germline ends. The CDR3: CASSPRQARLTGELFF. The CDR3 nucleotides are TGTGCCAGCAGCCCCCGACAGGCAAGACTGACCGGGGAGCTGTTTTTT.

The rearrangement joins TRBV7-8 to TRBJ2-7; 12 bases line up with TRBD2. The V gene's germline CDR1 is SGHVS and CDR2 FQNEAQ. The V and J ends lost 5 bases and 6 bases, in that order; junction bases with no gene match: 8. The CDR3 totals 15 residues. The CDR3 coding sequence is TGTGCCAGCAGCGAAAGACTAGCGGGAGTGGTCGAGCAGTACTTC. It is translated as CASSERLAGVVEQYF.

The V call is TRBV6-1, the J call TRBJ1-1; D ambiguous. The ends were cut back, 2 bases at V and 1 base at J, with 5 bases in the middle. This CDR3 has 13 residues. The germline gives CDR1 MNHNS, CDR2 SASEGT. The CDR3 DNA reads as TGTGCCAGCAGTGAAAATAGGAACACTGAAGCTTTCTTT. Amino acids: CASSENRNTEAFF.

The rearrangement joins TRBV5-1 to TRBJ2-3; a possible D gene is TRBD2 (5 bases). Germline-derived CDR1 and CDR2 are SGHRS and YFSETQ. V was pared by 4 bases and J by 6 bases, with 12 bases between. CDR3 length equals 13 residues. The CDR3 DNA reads TGCGCCAGCAGCGACCCGGGATCGGATACGCAGTATTTT. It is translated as CASSDPGSDTQYF.

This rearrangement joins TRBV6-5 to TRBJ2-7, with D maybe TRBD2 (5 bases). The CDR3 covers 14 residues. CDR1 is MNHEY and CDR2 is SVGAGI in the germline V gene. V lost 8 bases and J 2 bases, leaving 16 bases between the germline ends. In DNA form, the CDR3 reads TGTGCCAGCCGGCGGGCTCTTACCACCTACGAGCAGTACTTC. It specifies CASRRALTTYEQYF.

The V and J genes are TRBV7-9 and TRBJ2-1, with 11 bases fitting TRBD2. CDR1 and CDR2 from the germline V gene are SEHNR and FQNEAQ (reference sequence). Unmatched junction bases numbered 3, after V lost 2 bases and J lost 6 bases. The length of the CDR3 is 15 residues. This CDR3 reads CASSLRLAGFNEQFF. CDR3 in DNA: TGTGCCAGCAGCTTAAGACTAGCGGGGTTCAATGAGCAGTTCTTC.

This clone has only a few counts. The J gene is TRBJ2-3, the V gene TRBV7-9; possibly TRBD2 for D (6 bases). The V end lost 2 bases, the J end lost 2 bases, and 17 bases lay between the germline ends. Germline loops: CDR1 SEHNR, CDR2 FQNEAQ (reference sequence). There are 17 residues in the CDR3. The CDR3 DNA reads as TGTGCCAGCAGCTTAAGTATTGGACGGGGACTCACAGATACGCAGTATTTT. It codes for CASSLSIGRGLTDTQYF.

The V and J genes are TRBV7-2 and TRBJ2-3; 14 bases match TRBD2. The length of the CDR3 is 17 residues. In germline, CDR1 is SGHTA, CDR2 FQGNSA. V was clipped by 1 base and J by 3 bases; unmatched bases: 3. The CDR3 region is CASSLVGLAGGTDTQYF. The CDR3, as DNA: TGTGCCAGCAGCTTAGTAGGACTAGCGGGAGGAACAGATACGCAGTATTTT.

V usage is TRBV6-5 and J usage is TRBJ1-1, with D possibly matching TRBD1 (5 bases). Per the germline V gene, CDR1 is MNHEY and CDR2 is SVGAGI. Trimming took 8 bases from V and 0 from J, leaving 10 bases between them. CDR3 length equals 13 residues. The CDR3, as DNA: TGTGCCAGCCTCGGACAAGTGAACACTGAAGCTTTCTTT. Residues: CASLGQVNTEAFF.

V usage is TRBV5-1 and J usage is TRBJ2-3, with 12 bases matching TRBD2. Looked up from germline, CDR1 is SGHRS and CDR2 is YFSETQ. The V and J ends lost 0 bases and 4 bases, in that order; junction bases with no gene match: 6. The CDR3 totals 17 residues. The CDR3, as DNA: TGCGCCAGCAGCTTGGTGACTAGCGGGAGTTGGGCAGATACGCAGTATTTT. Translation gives CASSLVTSGSWADTQYF.

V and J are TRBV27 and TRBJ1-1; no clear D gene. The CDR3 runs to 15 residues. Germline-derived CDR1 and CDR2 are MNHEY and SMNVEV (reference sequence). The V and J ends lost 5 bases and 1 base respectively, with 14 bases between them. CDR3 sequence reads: CASSPRLLANTEAFF. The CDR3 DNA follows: TGTGCCAGCAGTCCGCGGCTACTTGCGAACACTGAAGCTTTCTTT.

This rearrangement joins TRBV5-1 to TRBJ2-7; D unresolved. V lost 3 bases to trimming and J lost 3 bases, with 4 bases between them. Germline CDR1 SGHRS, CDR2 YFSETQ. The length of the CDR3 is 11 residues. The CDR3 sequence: CASSSGYEQYF. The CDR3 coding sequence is TGCGCCAGCAGCTCCGGCTACGAGCAGTACTTC.

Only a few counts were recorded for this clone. The CDR3 spells CASSSPFGGASSNQPQHF. The DNA for the CDR3 is TGTGCCAGCAGTTCTCCCTTCGGGGGGGCCAGTTCCAATCAGCCCCAGCATTTT. The chain recombines TRBV28 with TRBJ1-5, with D tentatively TRBD1 (6 bases). The germline V and J ends were trimmed by 4 bases and 3 bases, with 22 bases remaining between them. The CDR3 consists of 18 residues. CDR1 and CDR2 from the germline V gene are MDHEN and SYDVKM.

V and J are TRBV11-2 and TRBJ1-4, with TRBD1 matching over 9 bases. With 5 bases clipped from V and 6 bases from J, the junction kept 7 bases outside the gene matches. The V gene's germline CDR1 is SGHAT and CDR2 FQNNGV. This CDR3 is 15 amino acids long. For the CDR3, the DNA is TGTGCCAGCAGCCCCGGGACAGGGTATTATGAAAAACTGTTTTTT. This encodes CASSPGTGYYEKLFF.

CDR3 nucleotide sequence: TGCGCCACCGAAAGAGGAGCGGGAAATGAGCAGTTCTTC. Encoded protein: CATERGAGNEQFF. The genes are TRBV5-1 and TRBJ2-1, with 7 nucleotides matching TRBD2. The length of the CDR3 is 13 residues. Trimming took 9 bases from V and 7 from J; bases not matched to a gene: 10. The germline CDR1 and CDR2 sequences are SGHRS and YFSETQ.

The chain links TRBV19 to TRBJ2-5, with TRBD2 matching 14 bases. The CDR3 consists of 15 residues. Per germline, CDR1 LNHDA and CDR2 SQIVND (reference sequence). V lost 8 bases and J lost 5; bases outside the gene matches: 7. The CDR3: CASGLAGGREETQYF. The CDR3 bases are TGTGCCAGTGGACTAGCGGGAGGAAGGGAGGAGACCCAGTACTTC.

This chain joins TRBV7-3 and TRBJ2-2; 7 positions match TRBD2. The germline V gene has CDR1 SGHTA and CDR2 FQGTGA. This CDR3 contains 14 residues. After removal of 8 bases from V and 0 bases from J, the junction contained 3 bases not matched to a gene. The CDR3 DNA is TGTGCCAGCGGGCTAGCGGCGAACACCGGGGAGCTGTTTTTT. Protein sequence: CASGLAANTGELFF.

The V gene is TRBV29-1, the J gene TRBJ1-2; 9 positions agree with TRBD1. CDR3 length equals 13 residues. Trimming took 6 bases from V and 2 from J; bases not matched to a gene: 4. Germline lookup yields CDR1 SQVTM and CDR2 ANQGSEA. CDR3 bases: TGCAGCGTAGGGACAGGGCCCAACTATGGCTACACCTTC. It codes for CSVGTGPNYGYTF.

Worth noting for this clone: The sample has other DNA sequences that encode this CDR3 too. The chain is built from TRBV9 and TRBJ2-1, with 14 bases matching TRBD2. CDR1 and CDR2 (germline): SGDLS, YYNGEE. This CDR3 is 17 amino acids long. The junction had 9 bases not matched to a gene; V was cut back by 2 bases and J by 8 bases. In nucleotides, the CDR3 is TGTGCCAGCAGCGTCGGAGCCGGGACTAGCGGGGGCGATGAGCAGTTCTTC. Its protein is CASSVGAGTSGGDEQFF.

Written as DNA, the CDR3 is TGTGCCAGCAGTGCAGCCTACAATGAGCAGTTCTTC. Protein: CASSAAYNEQFF. This chain connects TRBV28 to TRBJ2-1; D uncertain. Germline CDR1 MDHEN, CDR2 SYDVKM. The length of the CDR3 is 12 residues. V lost 5 bases to trimming and J lost 2 bases, with 4 bases between them.

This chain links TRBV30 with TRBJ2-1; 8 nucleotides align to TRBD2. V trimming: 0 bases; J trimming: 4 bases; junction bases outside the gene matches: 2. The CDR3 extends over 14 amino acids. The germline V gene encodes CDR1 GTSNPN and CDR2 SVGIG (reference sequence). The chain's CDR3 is CAWSVLAVYNEQFF. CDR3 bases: TGTGCCTGGAGTGTACTAGCGGTGTACAATGAGCAGTTCTTC.

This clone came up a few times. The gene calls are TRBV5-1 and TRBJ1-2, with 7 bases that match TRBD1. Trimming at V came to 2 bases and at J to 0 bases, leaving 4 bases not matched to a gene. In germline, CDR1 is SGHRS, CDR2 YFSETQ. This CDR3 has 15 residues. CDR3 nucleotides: TGCGCCAGCAGCTTCCTAGGGGGCGCTAACTATGGCTACACCTTC. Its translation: CASSFLGGANYGYTF.

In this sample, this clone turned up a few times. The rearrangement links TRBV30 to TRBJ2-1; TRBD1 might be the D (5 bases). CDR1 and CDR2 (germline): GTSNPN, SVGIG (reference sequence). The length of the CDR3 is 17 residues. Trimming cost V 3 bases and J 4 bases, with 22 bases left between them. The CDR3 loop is CAWSYSAGRRIYNEQFF. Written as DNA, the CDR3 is TGTGCCTGGAGCTATAGTGCAGGGCGGCGGATATACAATGAGCAGTTCTTC.

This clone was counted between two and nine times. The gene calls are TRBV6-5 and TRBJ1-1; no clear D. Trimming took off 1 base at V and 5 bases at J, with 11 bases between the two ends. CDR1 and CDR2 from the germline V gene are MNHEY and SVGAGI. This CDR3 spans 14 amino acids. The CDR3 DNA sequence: TGTGCCAGCAGTTACTTTGAGGGTGGGACTGAAGCTTTCTTT. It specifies CASSYFEGGTEAFF.

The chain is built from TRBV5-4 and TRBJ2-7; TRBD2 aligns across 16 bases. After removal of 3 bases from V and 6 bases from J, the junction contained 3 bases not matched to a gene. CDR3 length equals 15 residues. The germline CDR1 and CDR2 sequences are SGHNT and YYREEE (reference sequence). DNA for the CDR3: TGTGCCAGCAGCTCGGGACTAGCGGGAGGGCCCGAGCAGTACTTC. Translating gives CASSSGLAGGPEQYF.